A single T cell receptor (beta chain) is shown here with its context. The target antigen is unknown. Systemic immunosuppression or autoimmune disease history was grounds to exclude patients. The sample belongs to a study of OX40 agonist ivuxolimab in advanced cancers. Study summary: The dose of intravenous ivuxolimab that patients received every 2 weeks ranged from 0.01 to 10 mg/kg.

The CDR3 totals 14 residues. CDR1 and CDR2 from the germline V gene are GTSNPN and SVGIG (reference sequence). Deletions cut 1 base from V and 0 bases from J, with 9 bases between. Profiling relied on immunoSEQ multiplex PCR, and the TCRdb table lists in-frame clones only, not all of them. The table has about 25,000 clones, around 80% seen once; the top ten hold more than 1.4%. Study-level results: On average, CD8+ T cells showed a greater number of expanded clones than CD4+. Within 6 weeks, CD4+ and CD8+ blood T cells expanded clonally at 0.1 to 3.0 mg/kg.

The receptor's source is an adult with an advanced solid tumor such as melanoma, head and neck, liver or kidney cancer. Here the sequenced sample was CD4+ or CD8+ T cells sorted from blood, taken in a trial of the OX40 agonist ivuxolimab. The chain carries TRBV30 and TRBJ2-5, with unresolved D. The CDR3 coding sequence is TGTGCCTGGAGTGGACTCTCGTACCAAGAGACCCAGTACTTC. Its translation: CAWSGLSYQETQYF.